Shown below are 8 T cell receptor beta chains from a single sample sequenced in a study of shared clonotypes between healthy human individuals. Clones were sequenced by immunoSEQ multiplex PCR, and TCRdb holds only the in-frame ones, with some missing. The sample has a few hundred thousand clones; roughly three quarters are singletons. The source material was PBMCs. These receptors all stem from a woman between 40 and 50 years old in good health. Some clones in this sample may be carry-over from other donors' samples.

Concerning this clone itself: This probably arose from a read error, given a far larger clone one base away. CDR3 residues: CASSPTSGTVDTQYF. The CDR3 DNA reads TGTGCCAGCAGTCCAACTAGCGGGACCGTAGATACGCAGTATTTT. The chain links TRBV6-4 to TRBJ2-3; 10 nucleotides match TRBD2. The CDR3 is 15 amino acids. Germline assignment: CDR1 MRHNA and CDR2 SNTAGT. Losses at the gene ends were 5 bases for V and 5 bases for J; bases not matched to a gene: 7.

Only one count was recorded for this clone. CDR3 protein: CASSVRGQGANTGELFF. DNA of the CDR3: TGTGCCAGCAGCGTAAGGGGACAGGGGGCGAACACCGGGGAGCTGTTTTTT. The gene calls are TRBV9 and TRBJ2-2, with 11 bases identical to TRBD1. V gave up 1 base and J gave up 0 bases; unmatched junction bases: 2. This CDR3 is 17 amino acids long. The germline V gene has CDR1 SGDLS and CDR2 YYNGEE.

The rearrangement links TRBV11-2 to TRBJ2-2, with TRBD1 identical over 9 bases. This CDR3 region has 15 residues. V was clipped by 5 bases and J by 6 bases; unmatched bases: 7. Germline V lookup: CDR1 SGHAT, CDR2 FQNNGV. DNA for the CDR3: TGTGCCAGCAGCCAGGACAGGGGTGTTCCCGGGGAGCTGTTTTTT. This gives the protein CASSQDRGVPGELFF.

The chain couples TRBV11-3 to TRBJ1-1; D is ambiguous. V was shortened by 2 bases and J by 0 bases, with 10 bases between the two germline ends. The CDR3 contains 15 residues. Germline V CDR1 and CDR2: SGHNT, YENEEA. The CDR3 protein is CASSLPLGMNTEAFF. The CDR3 coding sequence is TGTGCCAGCAGCTTACCCCTGGGCATGAACACTGAAGCTTTCTTT. The full variable domain, its missing parts supplied by reference TRBV11-3 and TRBJ1-1, is EAGVVQSPRYKIIEKKQPVAFWCNPISGHNTLYWYLQNLGQGPELLIRYENEEAVDDSQLPKDRFSAERLKGVDSTLKIQPAELGDSAVYLCASSLPLGMNTEAFFGQGTRLTVV.

This clone was detected many times. The rearrangement links TRBV11-2 to TRBJ2-5; perhaps TRBD2 as D (5 bases). Germline assignment: CDR1 SGHAT and CDR2 FQNNGV. The CDR3 runs to 14 residues. The ends were cut back, 6 bases at V and 4 bases at J, with 15 bases in the middle. This chain's CDR3 is CASRSLSGGETQYF. DNA of the CDR3: TGTGCCAGCAGATCCCTTTCTGGAGGAGAGACCCAGTACTTC.

The chain links TRBV19 to TRBJ2-1; 12 bases line up with TRBD2. V was pared by 4 bases and J by 2 bases, with 3 bases of the junction left unmatched. The germline V gene has CDR1 LNHDA and CDR2 SQIVND (reference sequence). The CDR3 consists of 16 residues. The CDR3 region is CASSTGLAGAYNEQFF. CDR3 in DNA: TGTGCCAGTAGTACGGGACTAGCGGGTGCCTACAATGAGCAGTTCTTC.

The chain links TRBV28 to TRBJ1-4; D is uncertain. From germline, CDR1 is MDHEN and CDR2 SYDVKM. The V and J ends lost 3 bases and 5 bases respectively, with 10 bases between them. The CDR3 consists of 14 residues. CDR3 sequence (DNA): TGTGCCAGCAGTTTCCCGGAGACAAATGAAAAACTGTTTTTT. It codes for CASSFPETNEKLFF.

There are a few counts of this clone. The gene calls are TRBV18 and TRBJ2-1; 9 bases fit TRBD2. The germline V gene encodes CDR1 KGHSH and CDR2 LQKENI. The CDR3 is made up of 18 amino acids. Trimming took 3 bases from V and 7 from J; bases not matched to a gene: 16. For the CDR3, the DNA is TGTGCCAGCTCACCCCAGCAGGGGTTAGCGGGAGTGGGGAATGAGCAGTTCTTC. Its protein is CASSPQQGLAGVGNEQFF.